The 10 T cell receptor beta chains reported below all come from one sample, sequenced in a study of shared clonotypes between healthy human individuals. TCRdb's copy holds only in-frame clones and misses some; the assay was immunoSEQ multiplex PCR. The sample yields about 1.1 million clones, about 80% seen once. Input material: memory CD4+ T cells from PBMCs. Subset in this sample: CD45RA-negative fraction. All receptors come from a man aged 18 to 29 in good health. Some clones in this sample may be carry-over from other donors' samples.

In its sample, this clone was seen many times. V is TRBV4-1 and J is TRBJ2-1; D gene unclear. Germline loops: CDR1 MGHRA, CDR2 YSYEKL. Trimming took 6 bases from V and 2 from J, leaving 17 bases between them. The CDR3 runs to 16 residues. As DNA, the CDR3 is TGCGCCAGCAGTCAATTGGATTTAATAACCTACAATGAGCAGTTCTTC. Translation gives CASSQLDLITYNEQFF.

This clone has just a few counts. V is TRBV25-1 and J is TRBJ2-7; 9 bases map to TRBD2. Trimming cost V 1 base and J 6 bases; bases outside gene matches: 1. The CDR3 totals 13 residues. CDR1 is MGHDK and CDR2 is SYGVNS in the germline V gene. In DNA form, the CDR3 reads TGTGCCAGCAGTGAATTGCGGGGGGGCGAGCAGTACTTC. Its translation: CASSELRGGEQYF.

The V gene is TRBV2, the J gene TRBJ1-2; D not resolved. Germline CDR1 is SNHLY and CDR2 is FYNNEI. This CDR3 has 14 amino acids. Between the trimmed V and J ends, which lost 3 bases and 4 bases, there was a span of 12 bases. The CDR3 DNA reads as TGTGCCAGCAGTGAGGGGTGGCGGAGCTATGGCTACACCTTC. Its protein product is CASSEGWRSYGYTF.

The rearrangement links TRBV5-1 to TRBJ2-3, with 10 bases aligning to TRBD2. This CDR3 has 15 amino acids. With 0 bases clipped from V and 4 bases from J, the junction kept 2 bases outside the gene matches. Germline V lookup: CDR1 SGHRS, CDR2 YFSETQ. The CDR3 bases are TGCGCCAGCAGCTTGGTACTAGCGGGACCAGATACGCAGTATTTT. Translated: CASSLVLAGPDTQYF.

The CDR3 loop is CASSWLAGGSYEQYF. CDR3 bases: TGCGCCAGCAGCTGGCTAGCGGGAGGCTCCTACGAGCAGTACTTC. The chain employs TRBV5-1 and TRBJ2-5; 11 positions agree with TRBD2. The J call may be wrong; the DNA end is better matched by TRBJ2-7. Germline assignment: CDR1 SGHRS and CDR2 YFSETQ. This CDR3 is built from 15 residues.

The chain recombines TRBV7-2 with TRBJ2-5; TRBD1 or TRBD2 may be the D gene (6 bases each). Germline lookup yields CDR1 SGHTA and CDR2 FQGNSA. The CDR3 loop spans 16 amino acids. Trimming stripped 4 bases from V and 5 bases from J, with 20 bases between. The CDR3 coding sequence is TGTGCCAGCAGCTGGGAAACAGGGAGAGGGGGGGAGACCCAGTACTTC. Translated, it gives CASSWETGRGGETQYF.

The genes are TRBV7-3 and TRBJ2-5, with 9 positions matching TRBD2. The CDR3 consists of 15 residues. CDR1 and CDR2 from the germline V gene are SGHTA and FQGTGA. J lost 2 bases, V lost 1 base, and 2 bases had no gene match. The DNA for the CDR3 is TGTGCCAGCAGCTTAAACAGCGGGAGGCAAGAGACCCAGTACTTC. Protein product: CASSLNSGRQETQYF.

This chain uses TRBV19 with TRBJ2-1; 7 bases map to TRBD1. Germline V lookup: CDR1 LNHDA, CDR2 SQIVND (reference sequence). The CDR3 is 13 amino acids. V lost 3 bases, J lost 14 bases, and 10 bases stayed unmatched. CDR3 DNA: TGTGCCAGTAGTATGGGAAGACAGGGTAGTAAGTTCTTC. This translates into CASSMGRQGSKFF.

This clone has a count of ten or more. The chain has TRBV5-3 and TRBJ2-1; no clear D gene. TRBV5-3 counts as an open reading frame of uncertain function. CDR3 length equals 9 residues. Trimming shortened V by 7 bases and J by 8 bases, and 4 bases separated the two germline ends. Here the CDR3 DNA reads TGTGCCAGAGGGGATGAGCAGTTCTTC. Protein sequence: CARGDEQFF.

This clone was counted a few times. V and J are TRBV7-3 and TRBJ2-1, with D maybe TRBD1 (7 bases). This CDR3 comprises 16 residues. The V gene lost 3 bases and the J gene lost 0 bases, with 12 bases spanning the gap. Germline V gene sequence: CDR1 SGHTA, CDR2 FQGTGA. The CDR3 spells CASSFQGGHSYNEQFF. The CDR3 nucleotides read TGTGCCAGCAGCTTCCAGGGGGGCCACTCCTACAATGAGCAGTTCTTC.